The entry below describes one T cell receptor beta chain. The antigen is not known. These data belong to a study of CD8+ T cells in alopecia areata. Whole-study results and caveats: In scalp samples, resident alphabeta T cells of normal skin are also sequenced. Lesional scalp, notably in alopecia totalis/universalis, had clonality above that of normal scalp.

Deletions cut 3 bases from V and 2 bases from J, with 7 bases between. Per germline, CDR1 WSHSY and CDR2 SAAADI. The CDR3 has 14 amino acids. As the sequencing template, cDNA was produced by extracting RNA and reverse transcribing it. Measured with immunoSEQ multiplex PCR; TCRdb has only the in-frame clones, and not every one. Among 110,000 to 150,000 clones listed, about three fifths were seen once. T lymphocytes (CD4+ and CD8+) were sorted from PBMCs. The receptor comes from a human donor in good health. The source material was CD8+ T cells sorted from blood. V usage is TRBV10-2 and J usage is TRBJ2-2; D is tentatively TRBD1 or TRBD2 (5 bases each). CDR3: CASSDGTNTGELFF. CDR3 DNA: TGCGCCAGCAGTGACGGGACCAACACCGGGGAGCTGTTTTTT.